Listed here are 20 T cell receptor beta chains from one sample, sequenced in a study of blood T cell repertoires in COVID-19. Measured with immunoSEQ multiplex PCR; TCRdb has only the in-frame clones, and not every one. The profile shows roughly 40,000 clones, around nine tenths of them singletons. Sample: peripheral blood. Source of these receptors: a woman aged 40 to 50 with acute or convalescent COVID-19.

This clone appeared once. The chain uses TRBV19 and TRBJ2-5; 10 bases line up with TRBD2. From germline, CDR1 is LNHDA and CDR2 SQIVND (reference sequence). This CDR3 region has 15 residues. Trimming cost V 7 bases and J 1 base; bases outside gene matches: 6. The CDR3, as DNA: TGTGCCAGTATTGCAAGCGGGGGGGCCCAAGAGACCCAGTACTTC. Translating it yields CASIASGGAQETQYF.

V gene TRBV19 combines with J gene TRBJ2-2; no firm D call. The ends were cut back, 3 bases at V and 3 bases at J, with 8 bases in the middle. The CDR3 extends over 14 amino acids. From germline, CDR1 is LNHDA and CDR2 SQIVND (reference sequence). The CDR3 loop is CASSITAYTGELFF. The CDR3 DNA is TGTGCCAGTAGTATCACAGCTTACACCGGGGAGCTGTTTTTT.

The CDR3 bases are TGTGCCAGCAGTCTAAATTTGCAGGGTTTTTATCAGCCCCAGCATTTT. Encoded protein: CASSLNLQGFYQPQHF. This chain links TRBV7-9 with TRBJ1-5; D is perhaps TRBD1 (5 bases). CDR3 size: 16 residues. Trimming left V 6 bases short and J 5 bases short, with 20 bases between. Germline V CDR1 and CDR2: SEHNR, FQNEAQ (reference sequence). The full variable domain, with the rest looked up from reference TRBV7-9 and TRBJ1-5, is DTGVSQNPRHKITKRGQNVTFRCDPISEHNRLYWYRQTLGQGPEFLTYFQNEAQLEKSRLLSDRFSAERPKGSFSTLEIQRTEQGDSAMYLCASSLNLQGFYQPQHFGDGTRLSIL.

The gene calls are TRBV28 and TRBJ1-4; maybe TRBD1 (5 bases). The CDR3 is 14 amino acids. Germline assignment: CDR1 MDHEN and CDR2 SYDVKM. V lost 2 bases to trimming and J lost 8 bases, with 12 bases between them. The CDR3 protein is CASSLGGYREKLFF. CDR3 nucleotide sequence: TGTGCCAGCAGTTTAGGGGGGTATCGGGAAAAACTGTTTTTT.

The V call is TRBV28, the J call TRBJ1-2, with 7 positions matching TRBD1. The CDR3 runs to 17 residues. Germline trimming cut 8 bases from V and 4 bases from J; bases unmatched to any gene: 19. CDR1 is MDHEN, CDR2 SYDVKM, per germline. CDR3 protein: CASAVARNRGGGYGYTF. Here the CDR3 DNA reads TGTGCCAGCGCTGTCGCCCGGAACAGGGGCGGAGGCTATGGCTACACCTTC.

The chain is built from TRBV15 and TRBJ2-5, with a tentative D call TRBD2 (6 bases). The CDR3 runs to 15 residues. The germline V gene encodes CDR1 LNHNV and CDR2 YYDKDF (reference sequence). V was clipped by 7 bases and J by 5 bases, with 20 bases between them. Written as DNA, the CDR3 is TGTGCCACCAAGACCCGGGACCTGGCGGGGGAGACCCAGTACTTC. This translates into CATKTRDLAGETQYF.

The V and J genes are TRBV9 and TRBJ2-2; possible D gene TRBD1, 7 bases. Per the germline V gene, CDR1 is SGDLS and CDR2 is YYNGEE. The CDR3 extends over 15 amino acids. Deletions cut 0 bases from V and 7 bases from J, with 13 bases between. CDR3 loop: CASSVGGGGSGELFF. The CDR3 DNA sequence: TGTGCCAGCAGCGTAGGAGGAGGGGGCAGCGGGGAGCTGTTTTTT.

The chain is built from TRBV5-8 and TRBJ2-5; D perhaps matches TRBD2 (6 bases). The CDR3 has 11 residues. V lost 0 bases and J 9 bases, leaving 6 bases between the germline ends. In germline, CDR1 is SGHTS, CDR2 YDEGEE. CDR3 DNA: TGTGCCAGCAGCTTGGGGGAGGCCCAGTACTTC. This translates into CASSLGEAQYF.

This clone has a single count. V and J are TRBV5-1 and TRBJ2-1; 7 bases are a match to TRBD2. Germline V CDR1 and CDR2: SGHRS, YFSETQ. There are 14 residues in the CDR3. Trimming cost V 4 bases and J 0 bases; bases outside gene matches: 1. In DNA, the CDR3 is TGCGCCAGCAGCCGGACTAGCTCCTACAATGAGCAGTTCTTC. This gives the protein CASSRTSSYNEQFF.

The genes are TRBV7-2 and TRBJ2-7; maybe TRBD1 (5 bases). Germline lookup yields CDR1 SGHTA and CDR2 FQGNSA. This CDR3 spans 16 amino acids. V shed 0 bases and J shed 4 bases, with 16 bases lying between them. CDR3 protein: CASSLAPGPDKYEQYF. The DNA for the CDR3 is TGTGCCAGCAGCTTAGCGCCAGGGCCAGATAAGTACGAGCAGTACTTC.

This CDR3 is CASSFLAGPYEQYF. The DNA for the CDR3 is TGCGCCAGCAGCTTCCTAGCGGGGCCCTACGAGCAGTACTTC. The chain combines TRBV5-1 with TRBJ2-7; 9 bases line up with TRBD2. From germline, CDR1 is SGHRS and CDR2 YFSETQ. The CDR3 sequence is 14 residues long. Trimming took 2 bases from V and 2 from J; bases not matched to a gene: 2.

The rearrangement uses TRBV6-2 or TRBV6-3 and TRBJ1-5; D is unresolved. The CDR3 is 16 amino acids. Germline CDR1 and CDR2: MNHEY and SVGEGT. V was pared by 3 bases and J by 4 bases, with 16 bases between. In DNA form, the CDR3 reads TGTGCCAGCAGTTATCTGCCGGGAAGGACTAATCAGCCCCAGCATTTT. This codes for CASSYLPGRTNQPQHF.

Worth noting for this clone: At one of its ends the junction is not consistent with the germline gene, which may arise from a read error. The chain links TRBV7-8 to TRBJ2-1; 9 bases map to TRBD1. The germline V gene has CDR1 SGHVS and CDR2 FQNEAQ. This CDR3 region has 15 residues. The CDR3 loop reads CAGSSGTGLYNEQFF. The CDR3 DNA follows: TGTGCCGGCAGCTCTGGGACAGGGCTTTACAATGAGCAGTTCTTC.

Here the CDR3 reads CASSAAVRNTIYF. The CDR3 nucleotides are TGTGCCAGTAGTGCGGCGGTCCGAAACACCATATATTTT. The chain has TRBV19 and TRBJ1-3, with no clear D. The CDR3 loop spans 13 amino acids. CDR1 is LNHDA and CDR2 is SQIVND in the germline V gene (reference sequence). Trimming cost V 5 bases and J 5 bases, with 10 bases left between them.

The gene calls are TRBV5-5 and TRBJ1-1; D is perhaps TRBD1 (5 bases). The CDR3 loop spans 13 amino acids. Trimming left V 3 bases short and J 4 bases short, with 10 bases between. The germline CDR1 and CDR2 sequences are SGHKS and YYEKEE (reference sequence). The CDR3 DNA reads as TGTGCCAGCAGCTATCAGGGTAGCACTGAAGCTTTCTTT. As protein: CASSYQGSTEAFF.

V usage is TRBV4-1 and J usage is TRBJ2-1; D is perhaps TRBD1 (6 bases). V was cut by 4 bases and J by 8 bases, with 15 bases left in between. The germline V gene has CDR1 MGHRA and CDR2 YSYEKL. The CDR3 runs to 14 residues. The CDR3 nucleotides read TGCGCCAGCAGCCTCTTCTCCTCAGGGGATGAGCAGTTCTTC. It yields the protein CASSLFSSGDEQFF.

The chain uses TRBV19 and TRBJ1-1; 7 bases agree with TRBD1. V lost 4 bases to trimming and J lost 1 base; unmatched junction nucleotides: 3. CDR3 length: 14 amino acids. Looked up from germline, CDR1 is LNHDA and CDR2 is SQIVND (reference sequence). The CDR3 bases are TGTGCCAGTAGTAGCAGGGGGTGGAACACTGAAGCTTTCTTT. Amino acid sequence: CASSSRGWNTEAFF.

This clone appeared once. The CDR3 coding sequence is TGTGCCAGCACACGGGGGAACTATGGCTACACCTTC. Protein sequence: CASTRGNYGYTF. The chain carries TRBV7-9 and TRBJ1-2; possibly TRBD1 for D (5 bases). The germline V and J ends were trimmed by 7 bases and 2 bases, with 8 bases remaining between them. This CDR3 contains 12 residues. Germline V gene lookup returns CDR1 SEHNR and CDR2 FQNEAQ (reference sequence).

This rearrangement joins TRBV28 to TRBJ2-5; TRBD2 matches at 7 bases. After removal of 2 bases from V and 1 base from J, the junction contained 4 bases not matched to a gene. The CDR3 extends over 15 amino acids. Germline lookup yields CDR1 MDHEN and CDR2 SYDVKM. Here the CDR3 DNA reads TGTGCCAGCAGTTTACAGGGCGGGGGCCAAGAGACCCAGTACTTC. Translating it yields CASSLQGGGQETQYF. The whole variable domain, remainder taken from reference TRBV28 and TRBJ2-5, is DVKVTQSSRYLVKRTGEKVFLECVQDMDHENMFWYRQDPGLGLRLIYFSYDVKMKEKGDIPEGYSVSREKKERFSLILESASTNQTSMYLCASSLQGGGQETQYFGPGTRLLVL.

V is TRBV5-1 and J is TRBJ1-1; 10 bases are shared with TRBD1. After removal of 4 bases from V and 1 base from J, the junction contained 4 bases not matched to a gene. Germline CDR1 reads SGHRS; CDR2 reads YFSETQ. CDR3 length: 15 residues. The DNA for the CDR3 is TGCGCCAGCAGCCCGGACAGGGGGTGGAACACTGAAGCTTTCTTT. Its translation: CASSPDRGWNTEAFF.